Each of the 25 T cell receptor beta chains below was sequenced from the same sample in a study of T cells in Graves' hyperthyroidism and ophthalmopathy. TCR beta CDR3 regions were amplified from RNA. RT-PCR in the first round (using the HTBI primer set) targeted the TCR CDR3. TCRdb reprocessed the multiplex PCR reads via MiXCR and lists one record per CDR3 protein. The sample has some 350,000 distinct CDR3 sequences; 25% are singletons. The specimen was blood. These receptors all stem from a man between 50 and 59 years old with Graves' hyperthyroidism.

Ten or more counts support this clonotype. This sequence joins TRBV29-1 and TRBJ1-1; 11 bases match TRBD1. V was clipped by 7 bases and J by 11 bases; unmatched bases: 12. The CDR3 totals 13 residues. Germline lookup yields CDR1 SQVTM and CDR2 ANQGSEA. CDR3 nucleotides: TGCAGCGCCACATCGGGACAGGGGGTTGGCGCTTTCTTT. It codes for CSATSGQGVGAFF.

The V and J genes are TRBV6-2 or TRBV6-3 and TRBJ1-6; D perhaps matches TRBD1 (6 bases). Trimming removed 5 bases at V and 5 bases at J, with 13 bases between. Looked up from germline, CDR1 is MNHEY and CDR2 is SVGEGT. The CDR3 sequence is 15 residues long. The DNA for the CDR3 is TGTGCCAGCAGTGTTCTAGGGGGAGATAATTCACCCCTCCACTTT. This translates into CASSVLGGDNSPLHF.

V is TRBV20-1 and J is TRBJ2-3; 10 bases line up with TRBD2. CDR1 is DFQATT, CDR2 SNEGSKA, per germline (reference sequence). There are 18 residues in the CDR3. V was pared by 1 base and J by 7 bases, with 17 bases of the junction left unmatched. CDR3 DNA: TGCAGTGCTAGAGGGCCAGCGGGGGGGCGGTTATCTCCTAATACGCAGTATTTT. It is translated as CSARGPAGGRLSPNTQYF.

This clonotype was seen at least ten times. The genes are TRBV2 and TRBJ2-1; D is perhaps TRBD1 (6 bases). From germline, CDR1 is SNHLY and CDR2 FYNNEI. This CDR3 has 12 residues. V lost 6 bases and J 9 bases, leaving 12 bases between the germline ends. The CDR3 sequence is CASSPDRLEQFF. The DNA of the CDR3 is TGTGCCAGCAGCCCCGACAGGCTTGAGCAGTTCTTC.

This clonotype was counted at least ten times. The chain couples TRBV20-1 to TRBJ1-5; D unresolved. The CDR3 length is 14 residues. Germline V gene lookup returns CDR1 DFQATT and CDR2 SNEGSKA (reference sequence). The ends were cut back, 3 bases at V and 0 bases at J, with 9 bases in the middle. This chain's CDR3 is CSASYSNSNQPQHF. The CDR3 DNA is TGCAGTGCTAGTTACTCGAATAGCAATCAGCCCCAGCATTTT.

The genes are TRBV7-9 and TRBJ2-1, with TRBD2 identical over 10 bases. The germline V gene has CDR1 SEHNR and CDR2 FQNEAQ (reference sequence). The V and J ends lost 1 base and 5 bases, in that order; junction bases with no gene match: 8. The CDR3 totals 17 residues. DNA for the CDR3: TGTGCCAGCAGCTTAGGGCTAGCGGGAGAGATCGACAATGAGCAGTTCTTC. Translation gives CASSLGLAGEIDNEQFF.

This clonotype was seen only a few times. V gene TRBV5-1 combines with J gene TRBJ2-7; 9 nucleotides line up with TRBD2. Germline loops: CDR1 SGHRS, CDR2 YFSETQ. This CDR3 has 14 amino acids. V shed 5 bases, J shed 5 bases, and the junction held 8 bases outside the gene matches. For the CDR3, the DNA is TGCGCCAGCAGTGGGCTAGCGGGATCCAACGAGCAGTACTTC. Translated, it gives CASSGLAGSNEQYF.

There are many counts of this clonotype. The J gene is TRBJ2-3, the V gene TRBV18; the D gene is possibly TRBD2 (5 bases). The CDR3 is made up of 15 amino acids. The V gene lost 2 bases and the J gene lost 2 bases, with 11 bases spanning the gap. CDR1 is KGHSH and CDR2 is LQKENI in the germline V gene. In nucleotides, the CDR3 is TGTGCCAGCTCACCAAGCGGAAAGGCCACAGATACGCAGTATTTT. It translates to CASSPSGKATDTQYF. Full variable domain (remainder filled in from reference TRBV18 and TRBJ2-3): NAGVMQNPRHLVRRRGQEARLRCSPMKGHSHVYWYRQLPEEGLKFMVYLQKENIIDESGMPKERFSAEFPKEGPSILRIQQVVRGDSAAYFCASSPSGKATDTQYFGPGTRLTVL.

V is TRBV24-1 and J is TRBJ1-1; no definite D call. The length of the CDR3 is 13 residues. Trimming removed 8 bases from V and 0 bases from J, with 9 bases in between. Germline V gene data show CDR1 as KGHDR and CDR2 as SFDVKD. The CDR3, as DNA: TGTGCCACCACGTCCGGGGTGAACACTGAAGCTTTCTTT. Translated, it gives CATTSGVNTEAFF.

This clonotype occurred many times. The chain employs TRBV7-3 and TRBJ2-1; 9 bases align to TRBD2. After removal of 4 bases from V and 6 bases from J, the junction contained 7 bases not matched to a gene. The CDR3 totals 15 residues. In germline, CDR1 is SGHTA, CDR2 FQGTGA. This CDR3 is CASSSGIAGVNEQFF. In DNA form, the CDR3 reads TGTGCCAGCAGCTCCGGCATAGCGGGAGTCAATGAGCAGTTCTTC.

The V and J genes are TRBV10-1 and TRBJ1-1; no clear D. V lost 0 bases and J lost 7, with 9 bases in between. Germline CDR1 reads WNHNN; CDR2 reads SYGVQD (reference sequence). CDR3 length: 13 amino acids. CDR3 sequence reads: CASSESLWSEAFF. CDR3 nucleotides: TGCGCCAGCAGTGAGTCTTTATGGAGTGAAGCTTTCTTT.

This sequence joins TRBV29-1 and TRBJ2-1, with 7 nucleotides matching TRBD1. The V segment lost 7 bases and the J segment 7 bases; nucleotides outside the gene matches: 16. The CDR3 length is 15 residues. Germline CDR1 is SQVTM and CDR2 is ANQGSEA. CDR3 coding DNA: TGCAGCGGTACGAAGGGGGCAGAACAGGGGAATGAGCAGTTCTTC. It yields the protein CSGTKGAEQGNEQFF.

The CDR3: CATGAVLVYEQYF. CDR3 DNA: TGTGCCACCGGGGCAGTCCTTGTTTACGAGCAGTACTTC. The rearrangement uses TRBV28 and TRBJ2-7; D may match TRBD1 or TRBD2 (5 bases each). Germline CDR1 and CDR2: MDHEN and SYDVKM. The CDR3 runs to 13 residues. Trimming pared 10 bases from V and 4 bases from J, leaving 17 bases between.

On this clonotype itself: A much larger clone is a single base away; this may be a read error. The missing conserved phenylalanine or tryptophan at the end of this CDR3 makes a read error likely. V gene TRBV7-7 combines with J gene TRBJ2-3; no firm D call. This CDR3 has 14 residues. V was pared by 3 bases and J by 0 bases, with 7 bases between. Germline loops: CDR1 SSHAT, CDR2 FNYEAQ (reference sequence). The CDR3 reads CASSFRTSTDTQYL. The CDR3 DNA reads TGTGCCAGCAGCTTCCGGACCAGCACAGATACGCAGTATCTT.

This clonotype was found many times. This chain uses TRBV24-1 with TRBJ2-1; 8 bases map to TRBD2. CDR3 size: 13 residues. V shed 6 bases and J 7 bases; nucleotides not matched to a gene: 4. Per the germline V gene, CDR1 is KGHDR and CDR2 is SFDVKD. The CDR3 spells CATSRTSRNEQFF. The CDR3 nucleotides are TGTGCCACCAGTAGGACTAGCAGGAATGAGCAGTTCTTC.

Points on this clonotype: A much larger clone differs from this one at a single base, so this may be a read error. In this CDR3 the conserved last residue, phenylalanine or tryptophan, is missing, so a read error is likely. This chain uses TRBV28 with TRBJ2-7; 8 positions agree with TRBD1. The germline V gene has CDR1 MDHEN and CDR2 SYDVKM. With 11 bases clipped from V and 3 bases from J, the junction kept 3 bases outside the gene matches. The CDR3 sequence is 11 residues long. CDR3 sequence (DNA): TGTGCCTCTGGACAGGGCTACGAGCAGTACTCC. Its translation: CASGQGYEQYS.

The chain combines TRBV24-1 with TRBJ2-3; 10 bases align to TRBD2. Trimming cost V 3 bases and J 3 bases; bases outside gene matches: 5. Per the germline V gene, CDR1 is KGHDR and CDR2 is SFDVKD. This CDR3 has 16 amino acids. The CDR3: CATSDRFSGRTDTQYF. DNA for the CDR3: TGTGCCACCAGTGATCGGTTTAGCGGGAGGACAGATACGCAGTATTTT.

This clonotype came up many times. The chain recombines TRBV11-2 with TRBJ2-7; unclear D gene. V was clipped by 5 bases and J by 4 bases, with 12 bases between them. There are 13 residues in the CDR3. Germline CDR1 and CDR2: SGHAT and FQNNGV. The CDR3 loop is CASSILLLYEQYF. The CDR3 DNA is TGTGCCAGCAGCATCCTCCTCTTGTACGAGCAGTACTTC.

This clonotype occurred a few times. The chain links TRBV12-3 or TRBV12-4 to TRBJ2-1; tentatively, D is TRBD2 (6 bases). V lost 6 bases, J lost 3 bases, and 15 bases lay in between. The CDR3 loop spans 15 amino acids. CDR3: CASRKTSSFYNEQFF. The CDR3 DNA reads TGTGCCAGCAGAAAAACTAGCAGCTTCTACAATGAGCAGTTCTTC.

This clonotype has only a few counts. The chain has TRBV2 and TRBJ2-1; 7 bases align to TRBD1. CDR3 length equals 16 residues. Per the germline V gene, CDR1 is SNHLY and CDR2 is FYNNEI. After removal of 7 bases from V and 0 bases from J, the junction contained 9 bases not matched to a gene. As DNA, the CDR3 is TGTGCCAGCAATCTCCCGGGACAGAGCTCCTACAATGAGCAGTTCTTC. Protein sequence: CASNLPGQSSYNEQFF.

This sequence joins TRBV5-8 and TRBJ2-3; D is possibly TRBD1 or TRBD2 (5 bases each). Germline V gene data show CDR1 as SGHTS and CDR2 as YDEGEE. V shed 3 bases and J shed 6 bases, with 17 bases lying between them. CDR3 size: 15 residues. The CDR3 sequence is CASSSPGPEVDTQYF. DNA for the CDR3: TGTGCCAGCAGCTCCCCGGGACCCGAGGTTGATACGCAGTATTTT.

This clonotype has just a few counts. The V call is TRBV18, the J call TRBJ1-1; 8 nucleotides match TRBD1. The CDR3 is 15 residues long. Trimming removed 1 base from V and 7 bases from J; junction bases left unmatched: 8. Germline V gene sequence: CDR1 KGHSH, CDR2 LQKENI. The CDR3 protein is CASSPRSGQGSEAFF. The CDR3 DNA follows: TGTGCCAGCTCACCACGAAGCGGACAGGGCAGTGAAGCTTTCTTT.

The table lists this clonotype with many counts. The chain employs TRBV5-1 and TRBJ2-1, with 10 positions matching TRBD2. The CDR3 sequence is 15 residues long. V shed 0 bases and J 9 bases; nucleotides not matched to a gene: 6. CDR1 is SGHRS and CDR2 is YFSETQ in the germline V gene. As DNA, the CDR3 is TGCGCCAGCAGCTTGGTATCTAGCGGGAGCATTGAGCAGTTCTTC. This encodes CASSLVSSGSIEQFF.

This sequence joins TRBV28 and TRBJ2-1; weak D call: TRBD2 (5 bases). V gave up 3 bases and J gave up 4 bases, with 22 bases separating them. Germline V gives CDR1 MDHEN, CDR2 SYDVKM. CDR3 length: 18 amino acids. The CDR3 DNA is TGTGCCAGCAGTTTTTACGGCCCGACTGTGAGGGCATACAATGAGCAGTTCTTC. Protein: CASSFYGPTVRAYNEQFF.

Points on this clonotype: Germline and junction disagree at one end, which may indicate a read error. The V gene is TRBV7-9, the J gene TRBJ2-1; either TRBD1 or TRBD2 may supply D (5 bases each). Germline CDR1 reads SEHNR; CDR2 reads FQNEAQ (reference sequence). The CDR3 runs to 12 residues. CDR3 DNA sequence: TGTGCCAGCAGCCCCACCGGGGACGAGCGGTTCTTC. As protein: CASSPTGDERFF. Full variable domain (missing parts from reference TRBV7-9 and TRBJ2-1): DTGVSQNPRHKITKRGQNVTFRCDPISEHNRLYWYRQTLGQGPEFLTYFQNEAQLEKSRLLSDRFSAERPKGSFSTLEIQRTEQGDSAMYLCASSPTGDERFFGPGTRLTVL.